One and the same sample provided the 6 T cell receptor beta chains below, sequenced in a study of vaccination effects on CD4 cells after COVID-19. Which antigens these TCRs recognize remains unknown. ViraFEST expansion of antigen-specific CD4+ T cells with viral peptide pools preceded sequencing. Cells that had been cultured for roughly 9 days were the source of isolated CD4+ T cells. Clones were sequenced by immunoSEQ multiplex PCR, and TCRdb holds only the in-frame ones, with some missing. The data contain some 15,000 clones, around 80% of them singletons. The sequenced sample was CD4+ T cells from PBMCs cultured with HCoV-229E spike peptides, obtained before COVID-19 vaccination. The receptors derive from a human donor who received a COVID-19 vaccine.

The chain uses TRBV7-9 and TRBJ2-1; D possibly matches TRBD1 or TRBD2 (6 bases each). The CDR3 covers 14 residues. Germline CDR1 is SEHNR and CDR2 is FQNEAQ (reference sequence). V lost 5 bases and J 4 bases, leaving 12 bases between the germline ends. The chain's CDR3 is CASSLGGLYNEQFF. CDR3 sequence (DNA): TGTGCCAGCAGCCTAGGGGGACTTTACAATGAGCAGTTCTTC.

The chain uses TRBV25-1 and TRBJ2-5; possibly TRBD2 for D (5 bases). The CDR3 has 17 amino acids. V lost 3 bases, J lost 1 base, and 18 bases lay in between. Germline V gene sequence: CDR1 MGHDK, CDR2 SYGVNS. The CDR3 DNA reads TGTGCCAGCAGTGACCCCCCCGAGCGGAGGACCCAAGAGACCCAGTACTTC. Encoded protein: CASSDPPERRTQETQYF.

The J gene is TRBJ2-7, the V gene TRBV19; 8 nucleotides line up with TRBD2. V lost 3 bases, J lost 5 bases, and 6 bases stayed unmatched. CDR1 is LNHDA and CDR2 is SQIVND in the germline V gene (reference sequence). The CDR3 contains 14 residues. CDR3 protein: CASSIRGGPDEQYF. CDR3 bases: TGTGCCAGTAGTATCCGGGGGGGGCCTGACGAGCAGTACTTC. The full variable domain, completed using reference TRBV19 and TRBJ2-7, is DGGITQSPKYLFRKEGQNVTLSCEQNLNHDAMYWYRQDPGQGLRLIYYSQIVNDFQKGDIAEGYSVSREKKESFPLTVTSAQKNPTAFYLCASSIRGGPDEQYFGPGTRLTVT.

This rearrangement joins TRBV3-1 (or the pseudogene TRBV3-2) to TRBJ1-4; no firm D call. Trimming took 3 bases from V and 7 from J, leaving 12 bases between them. There are 14 residues in the CDR3. The germline CDR1 and CDR2 sequences are LGHDT and YNNKEL (reference sequence). Written as DNA, the CDR3 is TGTGCCAGCAGCCAGTCAGGATTATTTGAAAAACTGTTTTTT. It encodes CASSQSGLFEKLFF.

The chain has TRBV11-2 and TRBJ1-1; perhaps TRBD1 as D (5 bases). V was cut by 0 bases and J by 4 bases, with 15 bases left in between. The germline gives CDR1 SGHAT, CDR2 FQNNGV. This CDR3 is 16 amino acids long. The CDR3 region is CASSLEGGGFRTEAFF. CDR3 nucleotides: TGTGCCAGCAGCTTAGAGGGCGGGGGTTTCCGCACTGAAGCTTTCTTT.

The chain couples TRBV5-5 to TRBJ2-1; D not certain. Trimming removed 0 bases at V and 12 bases at J, with 22 bases between. Germline V lookup: CDR1 SGHKS, CDR2 YYEKEE (reference sequence). The CDR3 spans 16 residues. CDR3 region: CASSLETDPHLAGQFF. In DNA form, the CDR3 reads TGTGCCAGCAGCTTGGAAACGGATCCTCACCTGGCAGGGCAGTTCTTC.